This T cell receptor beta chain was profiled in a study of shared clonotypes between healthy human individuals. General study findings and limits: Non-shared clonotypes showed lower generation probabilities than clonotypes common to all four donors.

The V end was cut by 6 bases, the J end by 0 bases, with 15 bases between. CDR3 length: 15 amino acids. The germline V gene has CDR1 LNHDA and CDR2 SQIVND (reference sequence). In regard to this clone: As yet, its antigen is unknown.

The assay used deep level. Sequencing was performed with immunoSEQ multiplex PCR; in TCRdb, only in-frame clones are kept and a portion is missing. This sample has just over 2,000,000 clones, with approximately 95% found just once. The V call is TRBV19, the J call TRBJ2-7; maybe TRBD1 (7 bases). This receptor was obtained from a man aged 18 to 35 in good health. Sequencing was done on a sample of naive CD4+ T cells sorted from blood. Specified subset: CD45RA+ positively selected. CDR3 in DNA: TGTGCCAGTAGGGGCTGGCAGGGGGGCTCCTACGAGCAGTACTTC. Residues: CASRGWQGGSYEQYF.